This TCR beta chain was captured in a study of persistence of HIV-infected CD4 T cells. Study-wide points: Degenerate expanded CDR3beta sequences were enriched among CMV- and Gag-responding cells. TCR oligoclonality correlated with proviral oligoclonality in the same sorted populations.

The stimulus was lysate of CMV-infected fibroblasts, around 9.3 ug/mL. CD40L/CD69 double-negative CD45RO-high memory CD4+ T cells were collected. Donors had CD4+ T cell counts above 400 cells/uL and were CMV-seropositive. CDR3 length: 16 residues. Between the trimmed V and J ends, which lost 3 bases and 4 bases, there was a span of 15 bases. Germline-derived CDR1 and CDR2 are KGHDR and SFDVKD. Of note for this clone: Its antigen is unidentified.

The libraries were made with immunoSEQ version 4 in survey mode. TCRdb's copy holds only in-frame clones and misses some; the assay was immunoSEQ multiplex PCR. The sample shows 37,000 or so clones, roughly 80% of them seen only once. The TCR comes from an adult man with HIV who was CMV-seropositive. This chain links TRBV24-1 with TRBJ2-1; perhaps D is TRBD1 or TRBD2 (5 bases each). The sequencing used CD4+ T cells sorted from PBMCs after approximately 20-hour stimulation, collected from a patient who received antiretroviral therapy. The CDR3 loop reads CATSDRGPALYNEQFF. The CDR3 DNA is TGTGCCACCAGTGATCGGGGACCGGCTCTTTACAATGAGCAGTTCTTC.